These T cell receptor beta chains were read from a single sample in a study of shared clonotypes between healthy human individuals. Using immunoSEQ multiplex PCR, the repertoire was profiled, and TCRdb retains in-frame clones only, with some absent. The sample yields around 99,000 clones, approximately 75% seen once. Sequences were obtained from memory CD8+ T cells sorted from blood. The source is a man aged 30 to 45 in good health. Both conserved end residues are part of each CDR3. The D gene is left open where the match is weak. The listing skips clone size in some rows; elsewhere it reads once, few, many or a size class.

TRBJ2-5,TRBV11-2,-,-,TGTGCCAGCAGCACTCGACCAGGGTCAGAGGAGACCCAGTACTTC,CASSTRPGSEETQYF
TRBJ2-3,TRBV9,-,TRBD2,TGTGCCAGCGGGAGAGCGGGAGGAAAGGATACGCAGTATTTT,CASGRAGGKDTQYF
TRBJ1-1,TRBV7-9,few,-,TGTGCCAGCAGCTTAAAGCACACTGAAGCTTTCTTT,CASSLKHTEAFF
TRBJ1-1,TRBV2,-,TRBD1,TGTGCCAGCTGGGCTCAGGGGGGCACTGAAGCTTTCTTT,CASWAQGGTEAFF
TRBJ1-5,TRBV7-6,few,-,TGTGCCAGCAGCTTAGGGTCAGGGACTCAGCCCCAGCATTTT,CASSLGSGTQPQHF
TRBJ2-7,TRBV27,-,-,TGTGCCAGCAGTCCATCGCGGGGTCCCTACGAGCAGTACTTC,CASSPSRGPYEQYF
TRBJ2-7,TRBV9,-,TRBD1,TGTGCCAGCAGCAGGGGACAGGGGAGCTACGAGCAGTACTTC,CASSRGQGSYEQYF
TRBJ2-5,TRBV2,-,-,TGTGCCAGCAGTGAAGCATTGACCCAGTACTTC,CASSEALTQYF
TRBJ2-7,TRBV5-6,-,-,TGTGCCAGCAGCTTGGTGGTCGGGCACGAGCAGTACTTC,CASSLVVGHEQYF
TRBJ1-5,TRBV7-3,-,-,TGTGCCAGCAGCCCCCAGATTGGATGGGATCAGCCCCAGCATTTT,CASSPQIGWDQPQHF
TRBJ2-2,TRBV14,many,-,TGTGCCAGCAGCCCGGGCGGGGAGCTGTTTTTT,CASSPGGELFF
TRBJ2-1,TRBV29-1,-,-,TGCAGCGTTGTATTCGTTGGCGGGATCATAGGGAATGAGCAGTTCTTC,CSVVFVGGIIGNEQFF
TRBJ2-5,TRBV27,-,-,TGTGCCAGCAGCCCGCAGATGATGGTCCGCCAAGAGACCCAGTACTTC,CASSPQMMVRQETQYF
TRBJ1-1,TRBV11-2,-,-,TGTGCCAGCAGCTTCAGACCGGGGCTCACTGAAGCTTTCTTT,CASSFRPGLTEAFF
TRBJ1-1,TRBV5-1,-,-,TGCGCCAGCAGCCCAAATGGACAGTCTGGCTACACTGAAGCTTTCTTT,CASSPNGQSGYTEAFF
TRBJ2-7,TRBV7-9,-,TRBD1,TGTGCCAGCAGCCGGGGACAGGGTCCCGAGCAGTACTTC,CASSRGQGPEQYF
TRBJ2-7,TRBV7-9,-,-,TGTGCCAGCAGCTCCTCCCTGGGCAGGGGTATCGCCTACGAGCAGTACTTC,CASSSSLGRGIAYEQYF
TRBJ2-7,TRBV11-3,once,-,TGTGCCAGCAGCTCCACGGGACGGCCCGAGGACGAGCAGTACTTC,CASSSTGRPEDEQYF
TRBJ2-7,TRBV6-5,-,TRBD2,TGTGCAACCGGGGGGGCCTCCCGGGAGCCGCTCGAGCAGTACTTC,CATGGASREPLEQYF
TRBJ2-2,TRBV29-1,-,-,TGCAGCGTTGGATGGGGCGGGGAGCTGTTTTTT,CSVGWGGELFF
TRBJ2-7,TRBV9,-,TRBD2,TGTGCCAGCAACGACGGGGGGGAAGCCTACGAGCAGTACTTC,CASNDGGEAYEQYF
TRBJ2-5,TRBV7-9,once,-,TGTGCCAGCAGCTTTTTCACGTTCTCTGGGGCCCATCGAGGAGAGACCCAGTACTTC,CASSFFTFSGAHRGETQYF
TRBJ2-1,TRBV27,few,TRBD1,TGTGCCAGCAGTTTATCGACAGGGGAAAATGAGCAGTTCTTC,CASSLSTGENEQFF
TRBJ2-3,TRBV19,-,TRBD2,TGTGCCAGTAAGGGTAGCGGGAGCCACACAGATACGCAGTATTTT,CASKGSGSHTDTQYF
TRBJ2-7,TRBV25-1,-,-,TGTGCCAGCAGTACCTCGAGAAGCTCCTACGAGCAGTACTTC,CASSTSRSSYEQYF
TRBJ2-1,TRBV10-1,-,-,TGCGCCAGCGGTTCCTACAATGAGCAGTTCTTC,CASGSYNEQFF
TRBJ2-1,TRBV5-4,-,-,TGTGCCAGCAGCTTGGTTAGCGGTCCCAATGAGCAGTTCTTC,CASSLVSGPNEQFF
TRBJ2-1,TRBV10-3,-,TRBD2,TGTGCCATCAGTCGATCCGGGACTAGCAACAATGAGCAGTTCTTC,CAISRSGTSNNEQFF
TRBJ2-3,TRBV6-5,-,-,TGTGCCAGCTTACCTAGCGCAGTCACAGATACGCAGTATTTT,CASLPSAVTDTQYF
TRBJ2-1,TRBV6-4,-,TRBD1,TGTGCCAGCAGTGAAGGGACAGCCACCAATGAGCAGTTCTTC,CASSEGTATNEQFF
TRBJ1-5,TRBV27,few,-,TGTGCCAGCAGTTTAAGCCGATCAGGGACGCGGCAGCCCCAGCATTTT,CASSLSRSGTRQPQHF
TRBJ2-7,TRBV11-2,-,-,TGTGCCAGCAGTCTCGGAGCGGATAGCTCCTACGAGCAGTACTTC,CASSLGADSSYEQYF
TRBJ1-5,TRBV7-9,-,-,TGTGCCAGCAGCCGGGACGTTGGCAATCAGCCCCAGCATTTT,CASSRDVGNQPQHF
TRBJ2-5,TRBV9,-,-,TGTGCCAGCAGCGCCCCTGTCACTGAGGGACAAGAGACCCAGTACTTC,CASSAPVTEGQETQYF
TRBJ2-7,TRBV5-1,-,TRBD2,TGCGCCAGCAGTCTAGCGGCCTCCTACGAGCAGTACTTC,CASSLAASYEQYF
TRBJ1-1,TRBV6-5,few,-,TGTGCCAGCAGCTCCACGGGGTACCTTGAAGCTTTCTTT,CASSSTGYLEAFF
TRBJ1-5,TRBV2,once,-,TGTGCCAGCAGTGAAGGGGGGAATCAGCCCCAGCATTTT,CASSEGGNQPQHF
TRBJ2-7,TRBV6-1,few,TRBD2,TGTGCCAGCGTAGGACTAGCGGGGAGCTCCTACGAGCAGTACTTC,CASVGLAGSSYEQYF
TRBJ2-1,TRBV5-6,-,TRBD2,TGTGCCAGCAGCTTGTTATCGGGAGGGTCCAATGAGCAGTTCTTC,CASSLLSGGSNEQFF
TRBJ1-3,TRBV7-8,-,-,TGTGCCAGCAGCCCGGTGGTCGTAAGCTCTGGAAACACCATATATTTT,CASSPVVVSSGNTIYF
TRBJ2-2,TRBV11-3,-,TRBD2,TGTGCCAGTAGAGGGACTAGCGGGAGTTCGGCCGGGGAGCTGTTTTTT,CASRGTSGSSAGELFF
TRBJ2-7,TRBV7-9,-,-,TGTGCCAGCAGCGGGTTGGGGGGCTCCTACGAGCAGTACTTC,CASSGLGGSYEQYF
TRBJ2-1,TRBV9,-,-,TGTGCCAGCAGCCCGACCGGGACTCCCAGGGGCTCCTACAATGAGCAGTTCTTC,CASSPTGTPRGSYNEQFF
TRBJ2-1,TRBV7-9,-,-,TGTGCCAGCGGGGACTCGTCCTATTATGAGCAGTTCTTC,CASGDSSYYEQFF
TRBJ1-2,TRBV5-6,few,-,TGTGCCAGCAGCTTGGTGCGCCAGCGCTATGGCTACACCTTC,CASSLVRQRYGYTF
TRBJ1-3,TRBV27,-,-,TGTGCCAGCAAAGAGGCCCTCTCTGGAAACACCATATATTTT,CASKEALSGNTIYF
TRBJ2-5,TRBV7-2,-,TRBD1,TGTGCCAGCAGCCCGAAGACAGGGTTTCAAGAGACCCAGTACTTC,CASSPKTGFQETQYF
TRBJ2-7,TRBV19,-,TRBD1,TGTGCCAGTAGTGGGGCAACCACAGGGGGCCCTACCTACGAGCAGTACTTC,CASSGATTGGPTYEQYF
TRBJ2-3,TRBV5-1,-,TRBD2,TGCGCCAGCAGCCTGACTAGCGGGAGCACAGATACGCAGTATTTT,CASSLTSGSTDTQYF
TRBJ2-3,TRBV11-3,-,TRBD2,TGTGCCAGCAGCTTGGGGACTAGCGGCACAGATACGCAGTATTTT,CASSLGTSGTDTQYF
TRBJ2-7,TRBV4-2,-,TRBD1,TGTGCCAGCAGCGATAACTCCGGGACAGGGGGCAGCGAGCAGTACTTC,CASSDNSGTGGSEQYF
TRBJ2-2,TRBV11-2,-,TRBD2,TGTGCCAGCAGCGTGACTAGCGGCCGTACCACCGGGGAGCTGTTTTTT,CASSVTSGRTTGELFF
TRBJ2-7,TRBV29-1,-,-,TGCAGCGCCGTGGATCAGGGGCCCTACGAGCAGTACTTC,CSAVDQGPYEQYF
TRBJ2-2,TRBV7-9,many,-,TGTGCCAGCAGCCCCGAGCATTCCGGGGAGCTGTTTTTT,CASSPEHSGELFF
TRBJ1-5,TRBV28,-,-,TGTGCCACCAGAGAGGGTCTCAGGGGCGACAATCAGCCCCAGCATTTT,CATREGLRGDNQPQHF
TRBJ1-1,TRBV10-1,-,-,TGCGCCAGCAGTGATGACAGGCGCACTGAAGCTTTCTTT,CASSDDRRTEAFF
TRBJ1-4,TRBV6-1,-,-,TGTGCCAGCAGTGAACGGGGAGTGTATAATGAAAAACTGTTTTTT,CASSERGVYNEKLFF